Sequencing of this TCR beta chain was carried out in a study of blood T cell repertoires in COVID-19. Overall study: Sources were T cells, B-cell-depleted T cells, or PBMCs; the material itself was cDNA or gDNA.

Profiling relied on immunoSEQ multiplex PCR, and the TCRdb table lists in-frame clones only, not all of them. The table records about 200,000 clones, 85% to 90% of them present only once. This CDR3 spans 16 amino acids. The V end lost 0 bases, the J end lost 0 bases, and 10 bases lay between the germline ends. Germline V lookup: CDR1 SGHRS, CDR2 YFSETQ. Cohorts were based on clinical histories the participants reported. The TCR was taken from a woman in her thirties with acute COVID-19. Sequenced material: PBMCs or T cells enriched from blood (not recorded which). This chain connects TRBV5-1 to TRBJ1-3; maybe TRBD1 (5 bases). This CDR3 is CASSLGYDSSGNTIYF. In DNA form, the CDR3 reads TGCGCCAGCAGCTTGGGGTACGACAGCTCTGGAAACACCATATATTTT. The full variable domain, its missing parts supplied by reference TRBV5-1 and TRBJ1-3, is KAGVTQTPRYLIKTRGQQVTLSCSPISGHRSVSWYQQTPGQGLQFLFEYFSETQRNKGNFPGRFSGRQFSNSRSEMNVSTLELGDSALYLCASSLGYDSSGNTIYFGEGSWLTVV.